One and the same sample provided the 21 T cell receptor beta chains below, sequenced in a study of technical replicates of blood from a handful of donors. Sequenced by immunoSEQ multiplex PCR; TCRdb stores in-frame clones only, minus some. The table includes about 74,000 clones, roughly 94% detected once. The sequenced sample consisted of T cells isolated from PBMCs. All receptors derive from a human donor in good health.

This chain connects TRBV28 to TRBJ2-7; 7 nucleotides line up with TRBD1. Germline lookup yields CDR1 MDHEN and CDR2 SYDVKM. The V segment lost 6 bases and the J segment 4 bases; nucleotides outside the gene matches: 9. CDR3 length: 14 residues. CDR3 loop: CASSLQGSLYEQYF. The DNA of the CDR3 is TGTGCCAGCAGCCTACAGGGGAGCCTTTACGAGCAGTACTTC.

The CDR3: CSAITGTGGHEQYF. CDR3 DNA: TGCAGCGCTATCACCGGGACAGGGGGCCACGAGCAGTACTTC. J is TRBJ2-7 and V is TRBV29-1, with 12 bases aligning to TRBD1. This CDR3 is built from 14 residues. The J segment lost 5 bases and the V segment lost 7 bases, leaving 9 bases of the junction unmatched. Germline CDR1 SQVTM, CDR2 ANQGSEA.

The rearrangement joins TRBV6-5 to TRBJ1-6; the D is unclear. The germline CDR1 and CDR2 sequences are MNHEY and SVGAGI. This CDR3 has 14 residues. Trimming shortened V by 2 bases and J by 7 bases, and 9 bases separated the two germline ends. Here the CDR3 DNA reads TGTGCCAGCAGTTACGACCAGGTCAATTCACCCCTCCACTTT. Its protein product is CASSYDQVNSPLHF.

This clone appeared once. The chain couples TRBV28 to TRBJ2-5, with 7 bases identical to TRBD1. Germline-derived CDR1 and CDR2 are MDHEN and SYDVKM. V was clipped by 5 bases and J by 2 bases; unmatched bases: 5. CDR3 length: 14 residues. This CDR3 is CASSHGTEQETQYF. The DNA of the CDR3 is TGTGCCAGCAGTCATGGGACAGAGCAAGAGACCCAGTACTTC.

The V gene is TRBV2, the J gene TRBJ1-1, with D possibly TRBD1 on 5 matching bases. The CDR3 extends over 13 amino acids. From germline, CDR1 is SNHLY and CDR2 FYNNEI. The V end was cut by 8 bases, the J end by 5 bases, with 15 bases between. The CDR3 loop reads CASYAQGNTEAFF. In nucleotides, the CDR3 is TGTGCCAGCTATGCCCAGGGCAATACTGAAGCTTTCTTT.

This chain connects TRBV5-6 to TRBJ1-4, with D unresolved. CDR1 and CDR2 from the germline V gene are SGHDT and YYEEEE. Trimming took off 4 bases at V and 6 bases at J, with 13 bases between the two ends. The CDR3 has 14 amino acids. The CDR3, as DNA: TGTGCCAGCAGCACGCGAGGGAGTCATGAAAAACTGTTTTTT. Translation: CASSTRGSHEKLFF.

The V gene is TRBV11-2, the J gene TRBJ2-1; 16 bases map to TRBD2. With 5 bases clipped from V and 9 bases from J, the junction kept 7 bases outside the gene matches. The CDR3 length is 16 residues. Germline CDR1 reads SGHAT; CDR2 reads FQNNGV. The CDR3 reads CASSLGLAGGSREQFF. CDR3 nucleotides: TGTGCCAGCAGCCTGGGACTAGCGGGGGGGTCTCGTGAGCAGTTCTTC.

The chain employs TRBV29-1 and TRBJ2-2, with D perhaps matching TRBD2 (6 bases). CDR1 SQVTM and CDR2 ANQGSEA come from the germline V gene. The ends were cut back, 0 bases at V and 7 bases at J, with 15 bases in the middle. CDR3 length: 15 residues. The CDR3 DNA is TGCAGCGTTGAAGATCGATCGGGGGTGAGCGGGGAGCTGTTTTTT. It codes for CSVEDRSGVSGELFF.

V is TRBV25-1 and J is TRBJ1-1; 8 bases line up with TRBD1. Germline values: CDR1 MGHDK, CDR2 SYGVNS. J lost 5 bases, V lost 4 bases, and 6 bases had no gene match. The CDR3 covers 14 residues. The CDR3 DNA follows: TGTGCCAGCAGTGGGTGGACAGGGAGGACTGAAGCTTTCTTT. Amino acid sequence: CASSGWTGRTEAFF.

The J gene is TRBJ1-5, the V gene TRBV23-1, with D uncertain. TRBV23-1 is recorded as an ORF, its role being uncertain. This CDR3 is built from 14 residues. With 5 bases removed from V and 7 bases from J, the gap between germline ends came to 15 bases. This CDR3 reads CASSKDGAGQPQHF. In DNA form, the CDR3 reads TGCGCCAGCAGTAAGGACGGAGCGGGCCAGCCCCAGCATTTT.

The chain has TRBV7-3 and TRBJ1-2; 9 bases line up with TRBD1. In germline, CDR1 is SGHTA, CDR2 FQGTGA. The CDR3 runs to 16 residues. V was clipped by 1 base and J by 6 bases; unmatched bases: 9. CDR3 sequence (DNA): TGTGCCAGCAGCTTAAATAGTCGGACAGGGGATGATGGCTACACCTTC. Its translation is CASSLNSRTGDDGYTF.

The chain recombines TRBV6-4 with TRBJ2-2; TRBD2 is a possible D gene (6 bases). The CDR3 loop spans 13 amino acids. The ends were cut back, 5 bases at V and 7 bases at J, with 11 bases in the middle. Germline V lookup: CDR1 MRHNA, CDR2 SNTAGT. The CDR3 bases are TGTGCCAGCAGTAAACTAGCCTACGGGGAGCTGTTTTTT. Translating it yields CASSKLAYGELFF.

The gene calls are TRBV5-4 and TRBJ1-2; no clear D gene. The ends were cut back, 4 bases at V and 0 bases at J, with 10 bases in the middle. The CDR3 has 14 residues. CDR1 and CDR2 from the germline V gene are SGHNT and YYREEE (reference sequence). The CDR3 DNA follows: TGTGCCAGCAGCGTGAACCTAGCTAACTATGGCTACACCTTC. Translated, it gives CASSVNLANYGYTF. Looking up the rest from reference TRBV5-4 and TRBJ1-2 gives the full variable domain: ETGVTQSPTHLIKTRGQQVTLRCSSQSGHNTVSWYQQALGQGPQFIFQYYREEENGRGNFPPRFSGLQFPNYSSELNVNALELDDSALYLCASSVNLANYGYTFGSGTRLTVV.

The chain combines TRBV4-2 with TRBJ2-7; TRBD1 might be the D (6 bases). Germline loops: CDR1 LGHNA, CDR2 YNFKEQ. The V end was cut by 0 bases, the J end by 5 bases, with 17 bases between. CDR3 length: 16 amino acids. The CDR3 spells CASSQDGQLPRDEQYF. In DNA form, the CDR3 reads TGTGCCAGCAGCCAAGATGGACAGCTTCCTCGGGACGAGCAGTACTTC.

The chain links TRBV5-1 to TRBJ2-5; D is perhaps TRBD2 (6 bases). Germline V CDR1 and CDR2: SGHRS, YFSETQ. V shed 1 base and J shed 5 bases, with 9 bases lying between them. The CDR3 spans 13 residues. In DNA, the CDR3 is TGCGCCAGCAGCTTGCGGGGGATGGAGACCCAGTACTTC. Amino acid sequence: CASSLRGMETQYF.

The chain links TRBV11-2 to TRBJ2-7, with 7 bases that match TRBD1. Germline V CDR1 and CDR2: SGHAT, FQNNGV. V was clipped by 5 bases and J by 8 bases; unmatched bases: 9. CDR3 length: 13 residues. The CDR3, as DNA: TGTGCCAGCAGCAGGGACAGTCCTACGAAGCAGTACTTC. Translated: CASSRDSPTKQYF.

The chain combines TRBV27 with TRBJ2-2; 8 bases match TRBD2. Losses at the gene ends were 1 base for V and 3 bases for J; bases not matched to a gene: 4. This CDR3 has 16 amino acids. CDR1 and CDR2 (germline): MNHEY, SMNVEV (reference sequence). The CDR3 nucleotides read TGTGCCAGCAGTTTATGGCGGGAGGTGTACACCGGGGAGCTGTTTTTT. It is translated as CASSLWREVYTGELFF.

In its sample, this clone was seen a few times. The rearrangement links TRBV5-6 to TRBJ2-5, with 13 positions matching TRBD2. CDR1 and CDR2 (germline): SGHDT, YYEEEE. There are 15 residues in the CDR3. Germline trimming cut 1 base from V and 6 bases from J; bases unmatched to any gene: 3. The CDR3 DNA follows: TGTGCCAGCAGCTTGTGGACTAGCGGGAGCCAGACCCAGTACTTC. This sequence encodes CASSLWTSGSQTQYF.

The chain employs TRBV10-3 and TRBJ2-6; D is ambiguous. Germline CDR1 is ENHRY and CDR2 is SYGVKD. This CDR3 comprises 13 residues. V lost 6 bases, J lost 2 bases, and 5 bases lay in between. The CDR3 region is CAIRLTGANVLTF. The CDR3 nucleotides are TGTGCCATCAGATTAACTGGGGCCAACGTCCTGACTTTC.

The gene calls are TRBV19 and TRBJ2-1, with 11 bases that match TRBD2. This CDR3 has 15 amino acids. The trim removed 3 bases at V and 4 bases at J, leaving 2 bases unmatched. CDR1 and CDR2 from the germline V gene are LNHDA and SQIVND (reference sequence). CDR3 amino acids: CASSISGRVYNEQFF. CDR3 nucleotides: TGTGCCAGTAGTATTAGCGGGAGGGTGTACAATGAGCAGTTCTTC.

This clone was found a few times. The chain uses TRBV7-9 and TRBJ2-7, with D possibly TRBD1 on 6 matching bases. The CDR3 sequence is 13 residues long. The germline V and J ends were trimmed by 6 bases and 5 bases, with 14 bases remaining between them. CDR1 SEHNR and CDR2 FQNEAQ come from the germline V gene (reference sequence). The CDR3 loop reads CASRVDSFDEQYF. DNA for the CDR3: TGTGCCAGCAGGGTGGACAGTTTCGACGAGCAGTACTTC.